Sequencing of this T cell receptor (beta chain) was carried out in a study of cytomegalovirus exposure and HLA in healthy donors. Study as a whole: Approximately 81% of 398 genotyped donors fell in the Caucasian-associated ancestry cluster.

The PCR was carried out with 60 Vbeta primers and 13 Jbeta primers. Profiling relied on immunoSEQ multiplex PCR, and the TCRdb table lists in-frame clones only, not all of them. The sample has 95,000 to 100,000 clones, 85% seen once. Of note for this clone: No antigen is known for it.

J was trimmed by 2 bases and V by 5 bases; bases with no gene match: 9. There are 15 residues in the CDR3. CDR1 and CDR2 from the germline V gene are SGHRS and YFSETQ. Study-level results: An analysis was carried out at a later point. It showed that HLA-associated TCR beta chains were more clonally expanded than equally common non-associated chains. The investigators catalogued 150 or so TCR beta chains as cytomegalovirus-associated.

The rearrangement uses TRBV5-1 and TRBJ2-5; 7 bases line up with TRBD1. The receptor's source is a man younger than 40 in good health and CMV-seronegative. Sequencing was performed on PBMCs. The CDR3 is CASRYTPGQQETQYF. The CDR3 DNA follows: TGCGCCAGCAGGTATACTCCGGGACAGCAAGAGACCCAGTACTTC.